This T cell receptor (beta chain) was sequenced in a study of CD8 T cells in ankylosing spondylitis. Between the trimmed V and J ends, which lost 1 base and 4 bases, there was a span of 16 bases. Per germline, CDR1 SGHVS and CDR2 FQNEAQ. The CDR3 runs to 16 residues. Quantitative molecular-barcoded 5'-RACE generated the TCR beta libraries. TCRdb re-called the 5' RACE reads with MiXCR, one entry per CDR3 protein. The data show around 280,000 distinct CDR3 sequences, 20% seen once. Whole-study findings and limits: Enrichment of disease-linked clones was reportedly significant in matched ankylosing spondylitis synovial fluid. Roughly eight highly homologous variants made up a TCR beta motif, and this motif appeared characteristic of ankylosing spondylitis blood. The disease-linked clones had a CD8+ phenotype and low blood frequencies.

In this sample, this clonotype turned up a few times. The target antigen is unknown. The chain recombines TRBV7-8 with TRBJ1-2, with D maybe TRBD1 (5 bases). This receptor was identified in a male donor with ankylosing spondylitis or in good health (not recorded which). The material sequenced was blood, either unsorted or a sorted T cell fraction (not recorded which). CDR3 DNA: TGTGCCAGCAGCTTAGAAGTACGGGGCGTAGGCTATGGCTACACCTTC. It codes for CASSLEVRGVGYGYTF.